This TCR beta chain came from a study of blood T cell repertoires in COVID-19. Across the study: Samples of COVID-19 (acute and convalescent) were obtained from the United States, Italy and Spain. T cells, B-cell-depleted T cells, or PBMCs provided the cDNA or gDNA that served as material.

The germline CDR1 and CDR2 sequences are LGHDT and YNNKEL (reference sequence). V lost 4 bases and J lost 5; bases outside the gene matches: 11. This CDR3 has 16 residues. This table comes from immunoSEQ multiplex PCR, and its TCRdb copy is limited to in-frame clones, with some not included. The table lists about 350,000 clones, roughly 90% of them singletons. The chain links TRBV3-1 (or the pseudogene TRBV3-2) to TRBJ2-1; 7 bases map to TRBD2. Specimen: peripheral blood. This TCR came from a woman in her 70s with COVID-19, enrolled during active disease. Written as DNA, the CDR3 is TGTGCCAGCAGCCCTCAAGGGCTACGGGGGGACAATGAGCAGTTCTTC. It yields the protein CASSPQGLRGDNEQFF.